This is a list of T cell receptor beta chains from one sample in a study of shared clonotypes between healthy human individuals. Generated by immunoSEQ multiplex PCR, the TCRdb table keeps only in-frame clones and is missing some. This sample has about 2.1 million clones, with 80% to 95% found just once. The sequencing sample was made of naive CD8+ T cells from PBMCs. Receptor source: a man between 18 and 29 years old in good health. Some clones in this sample may be carry-over from other donors' samples. Both conserved end residues are part of each CDR3. A D gene is named only where the DNA matches it firmly. Some rows mark clone size as missing; the rest say once, few, many or name a class of expanded clone.

v_call	clone_size	j_call	d_call	cdr3_aa	cdr3_nt
TRBV5-1	-	TRBJ2-3	TRBD1	CASSQLTGVYTDTQYF	TGCGCCAGCAGCCAACTGACAGGGGTGTACACAGATACGCAGTATTTT
TRBV7-9	-	TRBJ1-6	-	CASSPPESSYNSPLHF	TGTGCCAGCAGCCCCCCCGAGAGCTCCTATAATTCACCCCTCCACTTT
TRBV28	-	TRBJ1-5	TRBD1	CASSFDREGNQPQHF	TGTGCCAGCAGTTTCGACAGGGAAGGCAATCAGCCCCAGCATTTT
TRBV11-2	-	TRBJ2-1	-	CASSPLVEQFF	TGTGCCAGCAGCCCGCTGGTTGAGCAGTTCTTC
TRBV9	-	TRBJ2-3	-	CASSAQGFADTQYF	TGTGCCAGCAGCGCGCAGGGGTTCGCAGATACGCAGTATTTT
TRBV7-8	once	TRBJ2-3	TRBD1	CASSLAGQGLRPTDTQYF	TGTGCCAGCAGCTTAGCCGGACAGGGCCTGCGACCCACAGATACGCAGTATTTT
TRBV11-2	-	TRBJ1-2	-	CASSLGGSNYGYTF	TGTGCCAGCAGCTTAGGGGGGTCTAACTATGGCTACACCTTC
TRBV13	-	TRBJ1-2	TRBD1	CASSGGQGSYGYTF	TGTGCCAGCAGCGGCGGACAGGGTTCGTATGGCTACACCTTC
TRBV7-6	-	TRBJ2-7	TRBD1	CASSLGDRPSYEQYF	TGTGCCAGCAGCTTAGGGGACAGGCCCTCCTACGAGCAGTACTTC
TRBV5-1	-	TRBJ2-1	TRBD2	CASSIPGTRIGEQFF	TGCGCCAGCAGCATCCCCGGGACTAGGATCGGTGAGCAGTTCTTC
TRBV11-2	-	TRBJ2-4	-	CASSYRWGFDTNIQYF	TGTGCCAGCAGCTACAGGTGGGGTTTTGATACGAACATTCAGTACTTC